A selection of T cell receptor beta chains follows, all from one sample in a study of shared clonotypes between healthy human individuals. Repertoires were generated with immunoSEQ multiplex PCR, while TCRdb's copy carries only in-frame clones and drops some. The data contain about 2.4 million clones, 93% of them singletons. Sequencing input: naive CD4+ T cells from PBMCs. These receptors were collected from a man between 18 and 35 years old in good health. Some clones in this sample may be carry-over from other donors' samples. Each CDR3 is given with its conserved first and last residue. The D gene is left open where the match is weak. For some rows the clone size is stated as once, few or many, or as a class when expanded; others skip it.

d_gene: NA; abundance: NA; j_gene: TRBJ2-2; v_gene: TRBV4-1; CDR3nt: TGCGCCAGCAGCCAAGGTTGGGGTGGAGCCGGGGAGCTGTTTTTT; CDR3aa: CASSQGWGGAGELFF
d_gene: TRBD1; abundance: NA; j_gene: TRBJ1-2; v_gene: TRBV4-3; CDR3nt: TGCGCCAGCAGCCTCCAGACAGGGGACTATGGCTACACCTTC; CDR3aa: CASSLQTGDYGYTF
d_gene: TRBD2; abundance: once; j_gene: TRBJ2-3; v_gene: TRBV9; CDR3nt: TGTGCCAGCAGCGTAGGACTAGCGGGAGGGGATACGCAGTATTTT; CDR3aa: CASSVGLAGGDTQYF
d_gene: TRBD2; abundance: NA; j_gene: TRBJ2-1; v_gene: TRBV5-1; CDR3nt: TGCGCCAGCAGCTTGACTAGCGGGAGGGCCGGCTACAATGAGCAGTTCTTC; CDR3aa: CASSLTSGRAGYNEQFF
d_gene: NA; abundance: NA; j_gene: TRBJ2-3; v_gene: TRBV7-9; CDR3nt: TGTGCCAGCAGCTCCCCCCCCTGGGATGCCACAGATACGCAGTATTTT; CDR3aa: CASSSPPWDATDTQYF
d_gene: TRBD2; abundance: NA; j_gene: TRBJ2-3; v_gene: TRBV7-9; CDR3nt: TGTGCCAGCAGCCCGTCTAGCGGGAGGACCCCAGATACGCAGTATTTT; CDR3aa: CASSPSSGRTPDTQYF
d_gene: NA; abundance: NA; j_gene: TRBJ1-2; v_gene: TRBV28; CDR3nt: TGTGCCAGCAGTCCCCGGGACGTGAGCCATGGCTACACCTTC; CDR3aa: CASSPRDVSHGYTF
d_gene: TRBD1; abundance: NA; j_gene: TRBJ2-5; v_gene: TRBV7-2; CDR3nt: TGTGCCAGCAGCCCGGGACAGGCCTGGGGAGAGACCCAGTACTTC; CDR3aa: CASSPGQAWGETQYF
d_gene: NA; abundance: NA; j_gene: TRBJ2-7; v_gene: TRBV27; CDR3nt: TGTGCCAGCAGTCTATCCCCGACCTTGTCAGGGCTTGGCGAGCAGTACTTC; CDR3aa: CASSLSPTLSGLGEQYF
d_gene: NA; abundance: NA; j_gene: TRBJ1-2; v_gene: TRBV13; CDR3nt: TGTGCCAGCAGCCAACGTTGGTATGGCTACACCTTC; CDR3aa: CASSQRWYGYTF
d_gene: TRBD2; abundance: NA; j_gene: TRBJ2-1; v_gene: TRBV19; CDR3nt: TGTGCCAGTAGTCTCAGGACTAGCGGGAGGGCCTACAATGAGCAGTTCTTC; CDR3aa: CASSLRTSGRAYNEQFF
d_gene: TRBD1; abundance: NA; j_gene: TRBJ2-3; v_gene: TRBV7-9; CDR3nt: TGTGCCAGCAGCGCGCGACAGGGTCGGGATACGCAGTATTTT; CDR3aa: CASSARQGRDTQYF
d_gene: NA; abundance: once; j_gene: TRBJ1-1; v_gene: TRBV5-1; CDR3nt: TGCGCCAGCAGCTTTCGGGGGCTGGGGACTGAAGCTTTCTTT; CDR3aa: CASSFRGLGTEAFF
d_gene: TRBD2; abundance: NA; j_gene: TRBJ2-3; v_gene: TRBV28; CDR3nt: TGTGCCAGCAGTTCCGGACTAGCGGCTAGCACAGATACGCAGTATTTT; CDR3aa: CASSSGLAASTDTQYF
d_gene: NA; abundance: few; j_gene: TRBJ2-3; v_gene: TRBV9; CDR3nt: TGTGCCAGCAGCGTAGATACAGATACGCAGTATTTT; CDR3aa: CASSVDTDTQYF
d_gene: NA; abundance: NA; j_gene: TRBJ2-7; v_gene: TRBV6-6; CDR3nt: TGTGCCAGCAGCGGACGCCTTGAGAGCGAGCAGTACTTC; CDR3aa: CASSGRLESEQYF
d_gene: NA; abundance: NA; j_gene: TRBJ1-1; v_gene: TRBV5-1; CDR3nt: TGCGCCAGCAGCTTGGGGGATCTGGATACTGAAGCTTTCTTT; CDR3aa: CASSLGDLDTEAFF
d_gene: TRBD1; abundance: once; j_gene: TRBJ2-2; v_gene: TRBV27; CDR3nt: TGTGCCAGCAGTCCGACCCCCGGGACAGACCTTTTT; CDR3aa: CASSPTPGTDLF
d_gene: NA; abundance: NA; j_gene: TRBJ2-1; v_gene: TRBV18; CDR3nt: TGTGCCAGCTCACCAGAGGGTTTGGGAGTGGCCTACAATGAGCAGTTCTTC; CDR3aa: CASSPEGLGVAYNEQFF
d_gene: NA; abundance: NA; j_gene: TRBJ2-1; v_gene: TRBV5-4; CDR3nt: TGTGCCAGCAGCTTTAGGGATCCTGGCAATGAGCAGTTCTTC; CDR3aa: CASSFRDPGNEQFF
d_gene: TRBD1; abundance: NA; j_gene: TRBJ2-7; v_gene: TRBV5-4; CDR3nt: TGTGCCAGCAGCACCCCGACAGGGGCGCGCGAGCAGTACTTC; CDR3aa: CASSTPTGAREQYF
d_gene: TRBD1; abundance: NA; j_gene: TRBJ1-5; v_gene: TRBV19; CDR3nt: TGTGCCAGTAGTCTCCGACAGGGGCGTCAGCCCCAGCATTTT; CDR3aa: CASSLRQGRQPQHF
d_gene: NA; abundance: once; j_gene: TRBJ1-2; v_gene: TRBV28; CDR3nt: TGTGCCAGCAGTGTTACGACGGCTAACTATGGCTACACCTTC; CDR3aa: CASSVTTANYGYTF
d_gene: NA; abundance: NA; j_gene: TRBJ1-5; v_gene: TRBV29-1; CDR3nt: TGCAGCGTTGGGTCCGGCCGGCCGGGGCAGCCCCAGCATTTT; CDR3aa: CSVGSGRPGQPQHF
d_gene: NA; abundance: NA; j_gene: TRBJ2-2; v_gene: TRBV14; CDR3nt: TGTGCCAGCAGCCAAGGGGCACTGCGCGGGTCCACCGGGGAGCTGTTTTTT; CDR3aa: CASSQGALRGSTGELFF
d_gene: NA; abundance: NA; j_gene: TRBJ1-5; v_gene: TRBV7-8; CDR3nt: TGTGCCAGCAGCTTAGAATGGTATCAGCCCCAGCATTTT; CDR3aa: CASSLEWYQPQHF
d_gene: NA; abundance: NA; j_gene: TRBJ1-5; v_gene: TRBV28; CDR3nt: TGTGCCAGCAGTTCCCTGGGGAGCTATAGCAATCAGCCCCAGCATTTT; CDR3aa: CASSSLGSYSNQPQHF
d_gene: TRBD2; abundance: NA; j_gene: TRBJ2-7; v_gene: TRBV28; CDR3nt: TGTGCCAGCAGCACTAGCGGGGGAAGCTACGAGCAGTACTTC; CDR3aa: CASSTSGGSYEQYF
d_gene: NA; abundance: NA; j_gene: TRBJ2-5; v_gene: TRBV6-1; CDR3nt: TGTGCCAGCAGTGAAGGAGTTCGCGAGACCCAGTACTTC; CDR3aa: CASSEGVRETQYF
d_gene: NA; abundance: NA; j_gene: TRBJ2-3; v_gene: TRBV5-1; CDR3nt: TGCGCCAGCAGCTGGGGCCGAATCGCAGGGGACGGTGGTACGCAGTATTTT; CDR3aa: CASSWGRIAGDGGTQYF
d_gene: NA; abundance: NA; j_gene: TRBJ2-7; v_gene: TRBV28; CDR3nt: TGTGCCAGCACCTTAGGGGGTCACGAGCAGTACTTC; CDR3aa: CASTLGGHEQYF
d_gene: NA; abundance: NA; j_gene: TRBJ1-5; v_gene: TRBV18; CDR3nt: TGTGCCAGCTCACCACCGGGTTTGGGAGTTGGAAGCAATCAGCCCCAGCATTTT; CDR3aa: CASSPPGLGVGSNQPQHF
d_gene: NA; abundance: NA; j_gene: TRBJ2-1; v_gene: TRBV28; CDR3nt: TGTGCCAGCAGTTCGCCTGGTATCCGGTTCTTC; CDR3aa: CASSSPGIRFF
d_gene: NA; abundance: NA; j_gene: TRBJ2-1; v_gene: TRBV5-1; CDR3nt: TGCGCCAGCAGCTTGGTTGCGGACACCTACAATGAGCAGTTCTTC; CDR3aa: CASSLVADTYNEQFF
d_gene: TRBD2; abundance: NA; j_gene: TRBJ2-1; v_gene: TRBV4-3; CDR3nt: TGCGCCAGCAGCCAAGCCTCTAGCGGGGGATGGGATGAGCAGTTCTTC; CDR3aa: CASSQASSGGWDEQFF
d_gene: NA; abundance: NA; j_gene: TRBJ1-5; v_gene: TRBV30; CDR3nt: TGTGCCTGGAGTAGGGCCCTGGGAGGCAATCAGCCCCAGCATTTT; CDR3aa: CAWSRALGGNQPQHF
d_gene: NA; abundance: NA; j_gene: TRBJ1-1; v_gene: TRBV29-1; CDR3nt: TGCAGCGCGGGGATGGACACTGAAGCTTTCTTT; CDR3aa: CSAGMDTEAFF
d_gene: NA; abundance: NA; j_gene: TRBJ2-7; v_gene: TRBV6-5; CDR3nt: TGTGCCAGCCGGGGACTTGAGGCGACGGGCGAGCAGTACTTC; CDR3aa: CASRGLEATGEQYF
d_gene: NA; abundance: once; j_gene: TRBJ2-6; v_gene: TRBV5-6; CDR3nt: TGTGCCAGCAGCTTGGCCCACCCCGGGGGGGCCAACGTCCTGACTTTC; CDR3aa: CASSLAHPGGANVLTF
d_gene: NA; abundance: NA; j_gene: TRBJ2-3; v_gene: TRBV7-9; CDR3nt: TGTGCCAGCAGCCCAACTTTATGGGGCACAGATACGCAGTATTTT; CDR3aa: CASSPTLWGTDTQYF
d_gene: NA; abundance: NA; j_gene: TRBJ1-3; v_gene: TRBV7-3; CDR3nt: TGTGCCAGCAGCTTAGACCCCTCTGGAAACACCATATATTTT; CDR3aa: CASSLDPSGNTIYF
d_gene: NA; abundance: NA; j_gene: TRBJ1-3; v_gene: TRBV5-1; CDR3nt: TGCGCCAGCAGCTTTTCACTGGGGCGTGGAAACACCATATATTTT; CDR3aa: CASSFSLGRGNTIYF
d_gene: TRBD1; abundance: once; j_gene: TRBJ2-3; v_gene: TRBV4-1; CDR3nt: TGCGCCAGCAGCTGGTCGGGGACAGGCACAGATACGCAGTATTTT; CDR3aa: CASSWSGTGTDTQYF
d_gene: NA; abundance: NA; j_gene: TRBJ2-4; v_gene: TRBV28; CDR3nt: TGTGCCAGCAGTCCCCAGGGAGGGGGCATGACGATTCAGTACTTC; CDR3aa: CASSPQGGGMTIQYF
d_gene: TRBD1; abundance: NA; j_gene: TRBJ2-7; v_gene: TRBV5-4; CDR3nt: TGTGCCAGCAGCTTGGGGACAGGGAGCTTCTACGAGCAGTACTTC; CDR3aa: CASSLGTGSFYEQYF
d_gene: NA; abundance: NA; j_gene: TRBJ2-7; v_gene: TRBV28; CDR3nt: TGTGCCAGCAGTTCGACAGTGGGCTACGAGCAGTACTTC; CDR3aa: CASSSTVGYEQYF
d_gene: TRBD2; abundance: NA; j_gene: TRBJ2-1; v_gene: TRBV4-3; CDR3nt: TGCGCCAGCAGCCAAGAACCGGGACTAGGGGGAAATGAGCAGTTCTTC; CDR3aa: CASSQEPGLGGNEQFF
d_gene: NA; abundance: once; j_gene: TRBJ2-5; v_gene: TRBV12-2; CDR3nt: TGTGCAAGTCGCCCGCCGAGCCAGGGACTAGCCACCCAAGAGACCCAGTACTTC; CDR3aa: CASRPPSQGLATQETQYF
d_gene: TRBD2; abundance: NA; j_gene: TRBJ2-7; v_gene: TRBV10-3; CDR3nt: TGTGCCATCAGCCTGGGACTCGGACTAGTCGAGCAGTACTTC; CDR3aa: CAISLGLGLVEQYF
d_gene: NA; abundance: NA; j_gene: TRBJ1-5; v_gene: TRBV7-9; CDR3nt: TGTGCCAGCAGCTTAGCGTCCAGGGATCAGCCCCAGCATTTT; CDR3aa: CASSLASRDQPQHF
d_gene: TRBD2; abundance: NA; j_gene: TRBJ2-5; v_gene: TRBV9; CDR3nt: TGTGCCAGCAGCTCAGGACTAGCCGCACAAGAGACCCAGTACTTC; CDR3aa: CASSSGLAAQETQYF
d_gene: TRBD2; abundance: many; j_gene: TRBJ2-4; v_gene: TRBV13; CDR3nt: TGTGCCAGCAGCTTACTACTAGCGGGGGCCAAAAACATTCAGTACTTC; CDR3aa: CASSLLLAGAKNIQYF
d_gene: TRBD1; abundance: NA; j_gene: TRBJ1-4; v_gene: TRBV5-1; CDR3nt: TGCGCCAGCAGCTTAGAGGGGGCGGATGAAAAACTGTTTTTT; CDR3aa: CASSLEGADEKLFF
d_gene: NA; abundance: NA; j_gene: TRBJ2-3; v_gene: TRBV7-6; CDR3nt: TGTGCCAGCACCATGGACCCACCCCCGACCCCCACAGATACGCAGTATTTT; CDR3aa: CASTMDPPPTPTDTQYF